These T cell receptor beta chains were read from a single sample in a study of cytomegalovirus exposure and HLA in healthy donors. Data came from immunoSEQ multiplex PCR; TCRdb stores just in-frame clones and leaves some out. The sample records about 55,000 clones, approximately 80% being singletons. Sequencing input: PBMCs. These receptors all come from a female donor in good health and CMV-seronegative. Each CDR3 is given with its conserved first and last residue. The D gene is left open where the match is weak. Size values are once, few and many counts, or a class for expanded clones, and some rows have none.

d_gene: NA; j_gene: TRBJ2-3; abundance: NA; v_gene: TRBV7-8; CDR3aa: CASSFYSTDTQYF; CDR3nt: TGTGCCAGCAGCTTTTATAGCACAGATACGCAGTATTTT
d_gene: TRBD1; j_gene: TRBJ1-1; abundance: NA; v_gene: TRBV7-3; CDR3aa: CASSLMGQGTTEAFF; CDR3nt: TGTGCCAGCAGCTTAATGGGACAGGGAACCACTGAAGCTTTCTTT
d_gene: TRBD1; j_gene: TRBJ1-1; abundance: NA; v_gene: TRBV6-6; CDR3aa: CASSDRDYTEAFF; CDR3nt: TGTGCCAGCAGTGACAGGGATTACACTGAAGCTTTCTTT
d_gene: NA; j_gene: TRBJ2-2; abundance: NA; v_gene: TRBV5-6; CDR3aa: CASSLARDNTGELFF; CDR3nt: TGTGCCAGCAGCTTGGCCAGGGATAACACCGGGGAGCTGTTTTTT
d_gene: TRBD2; j_gene: TRBJ2-5; abundance: NA; v_gene: TRBV11-2; CDR3aa: CASSLEPSGGPEYF; CDR3nt: TGTGCCAGCAGCTTAGAGCCTAGCGGGGGCCCGGAGTACTTC
d_gene: TRBD2; j_gene: TRBJ2-3; abundance: NA; v_gene: TRBV7-8; CDR3aa: CASSLGLTSADTQYF; CDR3nt: TGTGCCAGCAGCTTAGGTCTGACTAGCGCGGATACGCAGTATTTT
d_gene: TRBD2; j_gene: TRBJ2-7; abundance: few; v_gene: TRBV7-6; CDR3aa: CASSLEAGTSGIYEQYF; CDR3nt: TGTGCCAGCAGCTTAGAGGCCGGGACTAGCGGGATCTACGAGCAGTACTTC
d_gene: TRBD2; j_gene: TRBJ2-3; abundance: few; v_gene: TRBV11-3; CDR3aa: CASSTREAGGTDTQYF; CDR3nt: TGTGCCAGCAGCACCAGGGAAGCGGGGGGCACAGATACGCAGTATTTT
d_gene: NA; j_gene: TRBJ2-1; abundance: NA; v_gene: TRBV4-3; CDR3aa: CASSQEVGESYNEQFF; CDR3nt: TGCGCCAGCAGCCAAGAGGTGGGAGAGTCCTACAATGAGCAGTTCTTC
d_gene: NA; j_gene: TRBJ2-3; abundance: NA; v_gene: TRBV2; CDR3aa: CASSEDWEDTQYF; CDR3nt: TGTGCCAGCAGTGAGGACTGGGAAGATACGCAGTATTTT
d_gene: TRBD2; j_gene: TRBJ2-7; abundance: NA; v_gene: TRBV2; CDR3aa: CASSPSGARPEQYF; CDR3nt: TGTGCCAGCAGCCCTAGCGGGGCCCGGCCAGAGCAGTACTTC
d_gene: TRBD1; j_gene: TRBJ1-3; abundance: few; v_gene: TRBV28; CDR3aa: CASSFQQGSGNTIYF; CDR3nt: TGTGCCAGCAGTTTTCAACAGGGGTCTGGAAACACCATATATTTT
d_gene: TRBD1; j_gene: TRBJ1-5; abundance: few; v_gene: TRBV10-3; CDR3aa: CAIGTGDGLARHF; CDR3nt: TGTGCCATCGGGACAGGCGATGGCCTGGCCCGGCATTTT
d_gene: NA; j_gene: TRBJ1-1; abundance: NA; v_gene: TRBV5-5; CDR3aa: CASSLRGGGTEAFF; CDR3nt: TGTGCCAGCAGCTTGAGAGGCGGGGGCACTGAAGCTTTCTTT
d_gene: NA; j_gene: TRBJ2-7; abundance: NA; v_gene: TRBV30; CDR3aa: CAWTPQGTYEQYF; CDR3nt: TGTGCCTGGACGCCCCAGGGAACCTACGAGCAGTACTTC
d_gene: NA; j_gene: TRBJ2-3; abundance: NA; v_gene: TRBV9; CDR3aa: CASSVGDFSTDTQYF; CDR3nt: TGTGCCAGCAGCGTAGGGGACTTCTCCACAGATACGCAGTATTTT
d_gene: TRBD2; j_gene: TRBJ2-2; abundance: NA; v_gene: TRBV5-1; CDR3aa: CASSFGTSGGRTGELFF; CDR3nt: TGCGCCAGCAGCTTCGGGACTAGCGGGGGGAGGACCGGGGAGCTGTTTTTT
d_gene: TRBD2; j_gene: TRBJ2-2; abundance: once; v_gene: TRBV5-5; CDR3aa: CASSLATSGGAGELFF; CDR3nt: TGTGCCAGCAGCTTAGCCACTAGCGGGGGGGCCGGGGAGCTGTTTTTT
d_gene: TRBD1; j_gene: TRBJ1-3; abundance: NA; v_gene: TRBV6-5; CDR3aa: CASRRGQGRNTIYF; CDR3nt: TGTGCCAGCAGGAGGGGACAGGGGAGAAACACCATATATTTT
d_gene: NA; j_gene: TRBJ2-5; abundance: NA; v_gene: TRBV7-9; CDR3aa: CASSLRDTTQETQYF; CDR3nt: TGTGCCAGCAGCTTACGGGACACAACTCAAGAGACCCAGTACTTC
d_gene: NA; j_gene: TRBJ2-7; abundance: NA; v_gene: TRBV14; CDR3aa: CASSQDTYEQYF; CDR3nt: TGTGCCAGCAGCCAAGATACTTACGAGCAGTACTTC
d_gene: NA; j_gene: TRBJ1-1; abundance: NA; v_gene: TRBV6-5; CDR3aa: CASTLRTDFTEAFF; CDR3nt: TGTGCCAGCACCCTGAGGACAGACTTCACTGAAGCTTTCTTT
d_gene: NA; j_gene: TRBJ2-3; abundance: once; v_gene: TRBV6-5; CDR3aa: CASRPPGGRTDTQYF; CDR3nt: TGTGCCAGCAGACCTCCAGGAGGCAGGACAGATACGCAGTATTTT
d_gene: NA; j_gene: TRBJ2-1; abundance: NA; v_gene: TRBV5-6; CDR3aa: CASSKGIHNEQFF; CDR3nt: TGTGCCAGCAGCAAGGGGATCCACAATGAGCAGTTCTTC
d_gene: TRBD1; j_gene: TRBJ2-2; abundance: few; v_gene: TRBV30; CDR3aa: CAWRTGGTGELFF; CDR3nt: TGTGCCTGGAGGACAGGGGGAACCGGGGAGCTGTTTTTT
d_gene: NA; j_gene: TRBJ2-6; abundance: NA; v_gene: TRBV18; CDR3aa: CASSLTASGANVLTF; CDR3nt: TGTGCCAGCTCACTGACTGCGTCTGGGGCCAACGTCCTGACTTTC
d_gene: NA; j_gene: TRBJ2-7; abundance: NA; v_gene: TRBV27; CDR3aa: CASSPTGLGSYEQYF; CDR3nt: TGTGCCAGCAGCCCTACAGGTCTAGGCTCCTACGAGCAGTACTTC
d_gene: TRBD1; j_gene: TRBJ1-4; abundance: NA; v_gene: TRBV4-2; CDR3aa: CASSHSTGGGNEKLFF; CDR3nt: TGTGCCAGCAGCCACTCCACAGGGGGCGGTAATGAAAAACTGTTTTTT
d_gene: TRBD2; j_gene: TRBJ2-1; abundance: few; v_gene: TRBV6-6; CDR3aa: CASSYGGVQGYEQFF; CDR3nt: TGTGCCAGCAGTTACGGGGGGGTTCAGGGCTATGAGCAGTTCTTC
d_gene: TRBD2; j_gene: TRBJ2-7; abundance: NA; v_gene: TRBV4-1; CDR3aa: CASSQEAGGPAYEQYF; CDR3nt: TGCGCCAGCAGCCAAGAAGCGGGGGGGCCTGCCTACGAGCAGTACTTC
d_gene: TRBD1; j_gene: TRBJ2-1; abundance: NA; v_gene: TRBV6-5; CDR3aa: CASHRDRYNEQFF; CDR3nt: TGTGCCAGCCACAGGGACAGATACAATGAGCAGTTCTTC
d_gene: TRBD2; j_gene: TRBJ2-5; abundance: NA; v_gene: TRBV19; CDR3aa: CASSIWGLDGGRETQYF; CDR3nt: TGTGCCAGTAGTATATGGGGACTAGATGGGGGTCGGGAGACCCAGTACTTC
d_gene: NA; j_gene: TRBJ1-2; abundance: NA; v_gene: TRBV27; CDR3aa: CASSQSRVGVTTF; CDR3nt: TGTGCCAGCAGTCAAAGCAGGGTTGGAGTCACGACCTTC
d_gene: TRBD2; j_gene: TRBJ2-2; abundance: NA; v_gene: TRBV19; CDR3aa: CASRSPGLVTRELFF; CDR3nt: TGTGCCAGTAGATCTCCGGGACTAGTAACGAGGGAGCTGTTTTTT
d_gene: TRBD1; j_gene: TRBJ2-7; abundance: NA; v_gene: TRBV4-3; CDR3aa: CASSQTLGTEGLPAPYEQYF; CDR3nt: TGCGCCAGCAGCCAAACACTCGGGACAGAAGGACTGCCCGCCCCTTACGAGCAGTACTTC
d_gene: TRBD1; j_gene: TRBJ1-1; abundance: once; v_gene: TRBV2; CDR3aa: CASRTGTGGPGTEAFF; CDR3nt: TGTGCCAGCAGGACCGGGACAGGGGGCCCGGGCACTGAAGCTTTCTTT
d_gene: TRBD1; j_gene: TRBJ2-7; abundance: NA; v_gene: TRBV28; CDR3aa: CASSLPSGTGISYEQYF; CDR3nt: TGTGCCAGCAGTTTACCATCCGGGACAGGGATCTCCTACGAGCAGTACTTC
d_gene: NA; j_gene: TRBJ2-5; abundance: NA; v_gene: TRBV5-4; CDR3aa: CASSLEWGGLKTQYF; CDR3nt: TGTGCCAGCAGCTTGGAGTGGGGGGGCTTGAAGACCCAGTACTTC
d_gene: NA; j_gene: TRBJ2-7; abundance: NA; v_gene: TRBV18; CDR3aa: CASSPARTGEQYF; CDR3nt: TGTGCCAGCTCACCTGCTAGAACGGGTGAGCAGTACTTC
d_gene: NA; j_gene: TRBJ2-2; abundance: NA; v_gene: TRBV5-1; CDR3aa: CASSFGWRGQVSRWDTGELFF; CDR3nt: TGCGCCAGCAGCTTCGGTTGGAGGGGGCAAGTCTCCCGGTGGGACACCGGGGAGCTGTTTTTT
d_gene: NA; j_gene: TRBJ1-3; abundance: NA; v_gene: TRBV6-1; CDR3aa: CASTGWEVATIYF; CDR3nt: TGTGCCAGCACGGGGTGGGAGGTGGCCACCATATATTTT
d_gene: NA; j_gene: TRBJ2-4; abundance: NA; v_gene: TRBV30; CDR3aa: CAWSMAGTTAKNIQYF; CDR3nt: TGTGCCTGGAGTATGGCGGGAACGACAGCCAAAAACATTCAGTACTTC
d_gene: TRBD1; j_gene: TRBJ1-1; abundance: NA; v_gene: TRBV10-1; CDR3aa: CASSWTGRDTEAFF; CDR3nt: TGCGCCAGCAGTTGGACAGGTCGCGACACTGAAGCTTTCTTT
d_gene: NA; j_gene: TRBJ2-6; abundance: NA; v_gene: TRBV5-5; CDR3aa: CASSPHRPTLNQVANVLTF; CDR3nt: TGTGCCAGCAGCCCACATCGGCCTACCTTGAACCAGGTTGCCAACGTCCTGACTTTC
d_gene: NA; j_gene: TRBJ1-1; abundance: once; v_gene: TRBV27; CDR3aa: CAIPSGETEAFF; CDR3nt: TGTGCCATCCCATCGGGGGAAACTGAAGCTTTCTTT
d_gene: TRBD2; j_gene: TRBJ2-7; abundance: NA; v_gene: TRBV6-1; CDR3aa: CASSEWGRGGNHEQYF; CDR3nt: TGTGCCAGCAGTGAATGGGGACGCGGGGGGAATCACGAGCAGTACTTC
d_gene: NA; j_gene: TRBJ1-1; abundance: NA; v_gene: TRBV30; CDR3aa: CAWIRGYTEAFF; CDR3nt: TGTGCCTGGATTAGGGGGTATACTGAAGCTTTCTTT
d_gene: TRBD1; j_gene: TRBJ2-5; abundance: NA; v_gene: TRBV30; CDR3aa: CAWRDRGSYETQYF; CDR3nt: TGTGCCTGGAGAGACAGGGGGTCTTATGAGACCCAGTACTTC
d_gene: NA; j_gene: TRBJ2-3; abundance: few; v_gene: TRBV7-2; CDR3aa: CASSPGRLASTDTQYF; CDR3nt: TGTGCCAGCAGCCCTGGACGGCTAGCGAGCACAGATACGCAGTATTTT
d_gene: TRBD2; j_gene: TRBJ2-7; abundance: few; v_gene: TRBV4-1; CDR3aa: CASSQDGGGRASFYEQYF; CDR3nt: TGCGCCAGCAGCCAAGATGGGGGCGGGAGGGCCAGTTTCTACGAGCAGTACTTC
d_gene: NA; j_gene: TRBJ1-1; abundance: NA; v_gene: TRBV12-5; CDR3aa: CASGLVLGGAEAFF; CDR3nt: TGTGCTAGTGGTTTGGTACTTGGAGGAGCTGAAGCTTTCTTT